This T cell receptor (beta chain) is from a study of shared clonotypes between healthy human individuals. TCRdb's table, derived via immunoSEQ multiplex PCR, lists solely in-frame clones and lacks some. The table shows about 2.5 million clones, with around 93% occurring only once. The CDR3 has 12 amino acids. Germline assignment: CDR1 WNHNN and CDR2 SYGVQD (reference sequence). The sequence came from a man younger than 30 in good health. Some clones in this sample may be carry-over from other donors' samples. This sequence joins TRBV10-1 and TRBJ2-7; D call uncertain. The sample was naive CD4+ T cells from PBMCs. The subset is: CD45RA+ positively selected. The CDR3 DNA is TGCGCTTCCCATCGCGGCTCCTACGAGCAGTACTTC. It is translated as CASHRGSYEQYF.